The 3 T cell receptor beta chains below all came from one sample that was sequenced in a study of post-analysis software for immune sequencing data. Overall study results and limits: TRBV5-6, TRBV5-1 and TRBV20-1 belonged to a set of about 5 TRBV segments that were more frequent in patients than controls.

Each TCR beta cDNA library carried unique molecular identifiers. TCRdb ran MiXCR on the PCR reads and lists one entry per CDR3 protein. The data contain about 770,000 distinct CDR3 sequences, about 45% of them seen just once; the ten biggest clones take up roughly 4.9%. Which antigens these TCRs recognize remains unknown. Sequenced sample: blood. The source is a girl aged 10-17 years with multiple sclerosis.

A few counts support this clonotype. The CDR3 region has the DNA TGTGCCAGCAGCCAAGATGCGGGAGTCCCCTACAATGAGCAGTACTTC. Residues: CASSQDAGVPYNEQYF. The rearrangement uses TRBV4-2 and TRBJ2-7, with 7 nucleotides matching TRBD2. With 0 bases clipped from V and 7 bases from J, the junction kept 12 bases outside the gene matches. The germline CDR1 and CDR2 sequences are LGHNA and YNFKEQ. This CDR3 comprises 16 residues.

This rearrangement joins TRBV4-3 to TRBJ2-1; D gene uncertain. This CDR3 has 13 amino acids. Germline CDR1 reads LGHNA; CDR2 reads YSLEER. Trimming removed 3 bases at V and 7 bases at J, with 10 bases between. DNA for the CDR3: TGCGCCAGCAGCCAGGATAGGTGGAATGAGCAGTTCTTC. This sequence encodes CASSQDRWNEQFF.

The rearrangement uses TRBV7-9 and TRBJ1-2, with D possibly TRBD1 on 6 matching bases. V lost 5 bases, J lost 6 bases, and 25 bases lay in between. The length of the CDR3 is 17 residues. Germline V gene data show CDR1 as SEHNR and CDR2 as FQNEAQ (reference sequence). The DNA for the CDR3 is TGTGCCAGCAGCCCGAAGTCCCTCGGGCAGGGGCGGCATGGCTACACCTTC. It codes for CASSPKSLGQGRHGYTF.